This paragraph reports one TCR beta chain. The antigen it binds to is not known. A read error may produce the germline difference seen at one junction end. CDR1 and CDR2 (SSHAT, FNYEAQ) derive from the germline V gene (reference sequence). Measured from the cysteine to the phenylalanine, the CDR3 is 15 residues long. Only CDR3 DNA is held: 45 bases, read in frame from base 1. The collaborating institutions used their own protocols to collect whole blood in K2EDTA tubes. For TCRbeta analysis, collaborator samples were shipped as frozen whole blood, as isolated PBMCs, or as DNA extracted from either sample type. TCRbeta CDR3 regions were amplified from genomic DNA by means of the immunoSEQ Assay, a bias-controlled multiplex PCR. On the authors' methods: The number of nucleated cells in each sample was estimated from the amplification of reference gene primers within the assay. To quantify the absolute abundance of each unique TCRbeta CDR3 rearrangement, sequence reads were collapsed and filtered. For each sample, productive Simpson clonality was calculated as the square root of Simpson's diversity index over productive rearrangements. TCRdb obtained this table from immuneACCESS and retained in-frame rearrangements with V and J assigned. These tables miss some clones; where compared with another copy, unresolved V genes account for less than half of the shortfall, and the remainder is unexplained. That table is the source of V, J and clone size, and D and trimming were worked out from the DNA. The sample table lists around 150,000 clones, approximately 88% of them with a count of one. Over 9.5% of the sample is in the top ten clones.

This record belongs to a study of blood T cell repertoires in COVID-19 (dated by TCRdb to the early 2020s). In the study overall: Samples from collaborators originated in the United States, Italy and Spain and spanned both the acute and convalescent phases of COVID-19. Sample metadata almost always included a de-identified subject ID, COVID-19 status, age in years and sex. The material from the prospective study consisted of cDNA or gDNA derived from T cells, B-cell-depleted T cells, or PBMCs. Subjects who had been exposed to COVID-19, were actively infected with it, or had recovered from it provided the deeply sampled blood TCRbeta repertoires that made up the dataset. Where available, HLA class I and class II types were taken from metadata supplied by the sample provider and were not determined by assay-based typing. The repertoires were released in a freely available public database intended as a resource for research on the immune response to SARS-CoV-2. Samples came from the ongoing ImmuneRACE study (first 160 participants) plus 1,254 subjects from 6 global collaborators. The paper as a whole reports these results and caveats: How much clinical and demographic metadata was included differed by source and by participant, and the metadata was provided uncurated.

Sequencing was carried out using peripheral blood. This clonotype was sampled from a man aged 60 to 75 with active or convalescent COVID-19. The chain links TRBV7-7 with TRBJ2-2, and TRBD1 matches 7 of the central bases. At the DNA level, the sequence is TGTGCTAGCAGCCCCGGGACAGTCAACACCGGGGAGCTGTTTTTT. It codes for CASSPGTVNTGELFF. With all but the CDR3 taken from the reference TRBV7-7 and TRBJ2-2 genes, the full variable domain is: GAGVSQSPRYKVTKRGQDVTLRCDPISSHATLYWYQQALGQGPEFLTYFNYEAQPDKSGLPSDRFSAERPEGSISTLTIQRTEQRDSAMYRCASSPGTVNTGELFFGEGSRLTVL.